Sequencing of this TCR beta chain was carried out in a study of blood T cell repertoires in COVID-19. On the study more broadly: From the United States, Italy and Spain came samples of acute and convalescent COVID-19.

Assay: immunoSEQ multiplex PCR; the TCRdb copy retains only in-frame clones and omits some. Of about 160,000 clones listed, approximately 86% are singletons. In germline, CDR1 is MRHNA, CDR2 SNTAGT. This CDR3 is 13 amino acids long. The V and J ends lost 3 bases and 1 base respectively, with 4 bases between them. This clone occurred a few times. The sequenced material came from peripheral blood. The origin of this receptor is a man in his 70s with acute or convalescent COVID-19. The V call is TRBV6-4, the J call TRBJ1-5; no firm D call. CDR3 nucleotide sequence: TGTGCCAGCAGTGAGGGCAGCAATCAGCCCCAGCATTTT. Amino acids: CASSEGSNQPQHF.